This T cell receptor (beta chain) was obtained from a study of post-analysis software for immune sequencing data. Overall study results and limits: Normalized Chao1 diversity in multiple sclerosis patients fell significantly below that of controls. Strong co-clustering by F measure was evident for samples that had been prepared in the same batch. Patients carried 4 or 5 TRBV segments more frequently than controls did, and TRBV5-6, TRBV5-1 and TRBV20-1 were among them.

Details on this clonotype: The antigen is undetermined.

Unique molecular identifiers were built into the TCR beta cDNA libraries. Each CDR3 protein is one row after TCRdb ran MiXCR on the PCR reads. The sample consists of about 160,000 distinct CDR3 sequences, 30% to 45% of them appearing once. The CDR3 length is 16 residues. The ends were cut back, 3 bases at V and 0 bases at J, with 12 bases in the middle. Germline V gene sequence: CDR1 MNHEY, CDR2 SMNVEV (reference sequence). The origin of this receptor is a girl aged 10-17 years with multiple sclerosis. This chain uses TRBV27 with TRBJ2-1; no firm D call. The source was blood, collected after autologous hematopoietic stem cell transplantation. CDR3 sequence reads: CASSLMGASSYNEQFF. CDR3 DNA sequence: TGTGCCAGCAGTTTGATGGGTGCAAGCTCCTACAATGAGCAGTTCTTC.